This T cell receptor beta chain derives from a study of cytomegalovirus exposure and HLA in healthy donors. The trim removed 4 bases at V and 7 bases at J, leaving 9 bases unmatched. The CDR3 spans 15 residues. Germline CDR1 and CDR2: LNHDA and SQIVND (reference sequence). In the case of this clone: The antigen remains undetermined.

The PCR had 60 Vbeta and 13 Jbeta primers. The protocol was immunoSEQ multiplex PCR, while the TCRdb copy is restricted to in-frame clones and leaves out a portion. The data contain roughly 140,000 clones, 65% to 90% of them singletons. The study, taken as a whole, reports: Being productive about 90% or about 30% of the time was typical of most TCR beta V segments in an earlier analysis. A further, later analysis showed that HLA-associated TCR beta chains (compared with equally common others) were more clonally expanded.

The rearrangement joins TRBV19 to TRBJ1-5; 8 bases map to TRBD1. Material: PBMCs. The TCR originated in a female donor in good health and CMV-seronegative. CDR3 loop: CASSTLGQGQQPQHF. In DNA, the CDR3 is TGTGCCAGTAGTACCCTAGGACAGGGTCAACAGCCCCAGCATTTT.